One sample yielded the 4 T cell receptor beta chains listed below, sequenced in a study of CD8 T cells in Susac syndrome. When the RNA was reverse transcribed, random hexamers were used with an input of roughly 0.5 to 1 ug. TCRdb ran MiXCR on the immunoSEQ multiplex PCR reads and lists one entry per CDR3 protein. The data hold some 200,000 distinct CDR3 sequences, with around 90% observed a single time. The sample consisted of CD4+ T cells from PBMCs. These TCRs come from a human donor with Susac syndrome.

The chain employs TRBV28 and TRBJ1-5; 7 bases agree with TRBD1. This CDR3 is 16 amino acids long. Germline V gene sequence: CDR1 MDHEN, CDR2 SYDVKM. Trimming removed 5 bases from V and 5 bases from J; junction bases left unmatched: 12. In nucleotides, the CDR3 is TGTGCCAGCAGTAAACAGACAGGGCTGTGGGATCAGCCCCAGCATTTT. Its translation: CASSKQTGLWDQPQHF.

This sequence joins TRBV3-1 and TRBJ2-6, with D unresolved. The CDR3 totals 13 residues. The V end lost 6 bases, the J end lost 0 bases, and 3 bases lay between the germline ends. Germline lookup yields CDR1 LGHDT and CDR2 YNNKEL (reference sequence). In DNA, the CDR3 is TGTGCCAGCAGGGACTCTGGGGCCAACGTCCTGACTTTC. Translating it yields CASRDSGANVLTF.

A few counts support this clonotype. The V and J genes are TRBV5-1 and TRBJ2-6; the D gene could be TRBD1 or TRBD2 (5 bases each). CDR3 length: 15 amino acids. Germline CDR1 and CDR2: SGHRS and YFSETQ. Between the trimmed V and J ends, which lost 3 bases and 0 bases, there was a span of 7 bases. The CDR3 sequence: CASSSGRSGANVLTF. In nucleotides, the CDR3 is TGCGCCAGCAGCTCGGGACGCTCTGGGGCCAACGTCCTGACTTTC.

The V call is TRBV7-9, the J call TRBJ1-2; a possible D gene is TRBD1 (6 bases). V was shortened by 5 bases and J by 2 bases, with 15 bases between the two germline ends. Germline V gene lookup returns CDR1 SEHNR and CDR2 FQNEAQ (reference sequence). The CDR3 length is 15 residues. The CDR3 reads CASSRTGTWNYGYTF. The CDR3 region has the DNA TGTGCCAGCAGCCGAACCGGGACATGGAACTATGGCTACACCTTC.